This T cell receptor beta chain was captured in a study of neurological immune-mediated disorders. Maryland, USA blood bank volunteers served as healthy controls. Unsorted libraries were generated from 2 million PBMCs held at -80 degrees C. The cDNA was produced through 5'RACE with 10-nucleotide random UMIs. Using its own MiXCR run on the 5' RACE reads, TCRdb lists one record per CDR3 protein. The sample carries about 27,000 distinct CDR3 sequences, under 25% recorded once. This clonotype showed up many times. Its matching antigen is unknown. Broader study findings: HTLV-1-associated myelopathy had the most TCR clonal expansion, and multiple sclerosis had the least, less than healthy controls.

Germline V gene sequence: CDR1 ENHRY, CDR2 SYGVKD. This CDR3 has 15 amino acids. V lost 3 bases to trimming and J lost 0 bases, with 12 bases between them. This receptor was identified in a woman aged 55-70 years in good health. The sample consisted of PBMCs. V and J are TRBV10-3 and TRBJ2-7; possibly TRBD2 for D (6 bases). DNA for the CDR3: TGTGCCATCAGTGAAGGGACTCCGAGCTCCTACGAGCAGTACTTC. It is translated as CAISEGTPSSYEQYF.